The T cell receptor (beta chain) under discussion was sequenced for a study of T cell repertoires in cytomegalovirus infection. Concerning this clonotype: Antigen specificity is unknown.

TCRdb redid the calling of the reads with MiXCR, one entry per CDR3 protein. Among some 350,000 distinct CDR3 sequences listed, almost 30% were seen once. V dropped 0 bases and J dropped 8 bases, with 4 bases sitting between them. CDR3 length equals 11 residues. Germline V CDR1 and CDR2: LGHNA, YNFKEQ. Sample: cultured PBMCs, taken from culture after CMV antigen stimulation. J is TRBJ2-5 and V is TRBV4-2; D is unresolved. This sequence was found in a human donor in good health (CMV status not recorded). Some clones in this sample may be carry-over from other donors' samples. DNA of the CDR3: TGTGCCAGCAGCCAAGATAGAACCCAGTACTTC. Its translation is CASSQDRTQYF.